This T cell receptor beta chain originates from a study of shared clonotypes between healthy human individuals. Study-level background: Plates per donor: three CD4 naive, three CD4 memory, two CD8 naive, one CD8 memory.

Only in-frame clones appear in the TCRdb table, and some are missing; sequencing was by immunoSEQ multiplex PCR. Of millions of clones in the sample, about 93% are singletons; the top ten hold roughly 1.7%. This clone was seen more than once but under ten times. The CDR3 spans 11 residues. The V gene's germline CDR1 is SGHDN and CDR2 FVKESK. Trimming took off 1 base at V and 7 bases at J, with 2 bases between the two ends. Naive CD8 populations comprised CD45RO-negative cells positively selected for CCR7, excluding terminally differentiated effector memory CD45RA+ cells. There were only Caucasian adults among the donors, and all lived in Nashville, Tennessee.

This TCR was sampled from a man in his late teens or twenties in good health. Some clones in this sample may be carry-over from other donors' samples. V is TRBV14 and J is TRBJ2-1; no clear D gene. The source material was naive CD8+ T cells from PBMCs. CDR3 sequence: CASSQGNEQFF. DNA for the CDR3: TGTGCCAGCAGCCAAGGGAATGAGCAGTTCTTC. Full variable domain (outside the CDR3, taken from reference TRBV14 and TRBJ2-1): EAGVTQFPSHSVIEKGQTVTLRCDPISGHDNLYWYRRVMGKEIKFLLHFVKESKQDESGMPNNRFLAERTGGTYSTLKVQPAELEDSGVYFCASSQGNEQFFGPGTRLTVL.